This T cell receptor (beta chain) was recovered during a study of T cells in Graves' hyperthyroidism and ophthalmopathy. About the research overall: Blood from the periphery was taken at initial diagnosis, before any treatment.

Patients having uncontrolled infection, another autoimmune disease, pregnancy or lactation were not included. It was around 11 ml of fresh peripheral blood that supplied the PBMCs. Study results and limitations: The model made its ophthalmopathy prediction, and onset followed a median about 5.9 months later.

Researchers took RNA transcripts and amplified the TCR beta CDR3 regions from them. A first-round RT-PCR of the TCR CDR3 used the HTBI primer set. TCRdb ran MiXCR on the multiplex PCR reads and lists one entry per CDR3 protein. The sample records some 350,000 distinct CDR3 sequences, approximately 14% being singletons. This clonotype was found many times. What it binds is unknown. The clonotype was recovered from a woman aged 40 to 50 with Graves' ophthalmopathy. Specimen: blood.

CDR3 region: CATSSTGSSYEQYF. Here the CDR3 DNA reads TGTGCCACCAGCAGTACAGGGTCCTCCTACGAGCAGTACTTC. This rearrangement joins TRBV15 to TRBJ2-7, with D maybe TRBD1 (6 bases). CDR3 length equals 14 residues. Germline V gives CDR1 LNHNV, CDR2 YYDKDF (reference sequence). The V and J ends lost 3 bases and 0 bases respectively, with 9 bases between them.